Each of the 14 T cell receptor beta chains below was sequenced from the same sample in a study of T cell responses to AZD1222 COVID-19 vaccine. The data were produced by immunoSEQ multiplex PCR, yet TCRdb's version contains in-frame clones alone and is incomplete. The repertoire holds more than 80,000 clones, with around 87% as singletons. Specimen: peripheral blood, collected 28 days after the second AZD1222 dose. Receptors originate from an adult who received the AZD1222 COVID-19 vaccine.

V gene TRBV30 combines with J gene TRBJ1-2; D uncertain. Germline V CDR1 and CDR2: GTSNPN, SVGIG (reference sequence). The CDR3 sequence is 11 residues long. V was shortened by 5 bases and J by 2 bases, with 6 bases between the two germline ends. The CDR3 DNA follows: TGTGCCTGGGACGGAAACTATGGCTACACCTTC. This translates into CAWDGNYGYTF.

V and J are TRBV29-1 and TRBJ2-7; D unresolved. Germline CDR1 is SQVTM and CDR2 is ANQGSEA. The CDR3 is 10 residues long. V was cut by 4 bases and J by 3 bases, with 4 bases left in between. CDR3 nucleotide sequence: TGCAGCGTTGCTGGCTACGAGCAGTACTTC. Protein: CSVAGYEQYF.

The genes are TRBV5-1 and TRBJ2-7; tentative D call: TRBD2 (6 bases). There are 16 residues in the CDR3. Germline V gene lookup returns CDR1 SGHRS and CDR2 YFSETQ. The V end lost 0 bases, the J end lost 1 base, and 14 bases lay between the germline ends. The CDR3 nucleotides read TGCGCCAGCAGCTTGGTTGCGGGGCAGGGTTCCTACGAGCAGTACTTC. Amino acids: CASSLVAGQGSYEQYF.

The chain carries TRBV29-1 and TRBJ1-1, with 8 bases matching TRBD1. CDR3 length equals 12 residues. V shed 7 bases, J shed 5 bases, and the junction held 6 bases outside the gene matches. Per the germline V gene, CDR1 is SQVTM and CDR2 is ANQGSEA. CDR3 coding DNA: TGCAGCGGTGACAGGGGCCATACTGAAGCTTTCTTT. Protein: CSGDRGHTEAFF.

The chain combines TRBV7-2 with TRBJ2-6; D gene ambiguous. The CDR3 runs to 16 residues. In germline, CDR1 is SGHTA, CDR2 FQGNSA. Trimming removed 5 bases at V and 0 bases at J, with 11 bases between. The CDR3 protein is CASSTHRPSGANVLTF. In DNA form, the CDR3 reads TGTGCCAGCAGCACCCACCGGCCCTCTGGGGCCAACGTCCTGACTTTC.

The gene calls are TRBV6-6 and TRBJ1-1; D is ambiguous. Trimming pared 6 bases from V and 11 bases from J, leaving 10 bases between. CDR3 length: 10 amino acids. The germline V gene encodes CDR1 MNHNY and CDR2 SVGAGI (reference sequence). Here the CDR3 DNA reads TGTGCCAGCAGGGCTACCTGGGCTTTCTTT. Translation gives CASRATWAFF.

V and J are TRBV4-3 and TRBJ2-5; D not certain. The CDR3 has 16 amino acids. The ends were cut back, 0 bases at V and 5 bases at J, with 16 bases in the middle. Germline lookup yields CDR1 LGHNA and CDR2 YSLEER. Here the CDR3 reads CASSQEFGYGRETQYF. As DNA, the CDR3 is TGCGCCAGCAGCCAAGAGTTCGGGTATGGTCGGGAGACCCAGTACTTC.

The rearrangement joins TRBV5-1 to TRBJ1-4, with 7 bases that match TRBD1. The length of the CDR3 is 15 residues. Unmatched junction bases numbered 10, after V lost 4 bases and J lost 7 bases. The germline V gene encodes CDR1 SGHRS and CDR2 YFSETQ. The DNA of the CDR3 is TGCGCCAGCAGCCGATCCGGGACAGAGGGTGAAAAACTGTTTTTT. Translation gives CASSRSGTEGEKLFF.

The V and J genes are TRBV30 and TRBJ2-5; 7 bases fit TRBD2. The length of the CDR3 is 14 residues. V lost 0 bases, J lost 4 bases, and 5 bases stayed unmatched. Germline V gene lookup returns CDR1 GTSNPN and CDR2 SVGIG (reference sequence). In DNA form, the CDR3 reads TGTGCCTGGAGTGTGGGCGGCGGGGGAGAGACCCAGTACTTC. Its protein product is CAWSVGGGGETQYF. The variable domain in full, with the rest retrieved from reference TRBV30 and TRBJ2-5, is SQTIHQWPATLVQPVGSPLSLECTVEGTSNPNLYWYRQAAGRGLQLLFYSVGIGQISSEVPQNLSASRPQDRQFILSSKKLLLSDSGFYLCAWSVGGGGETQYFGPGTRLLVL.

Regarding this clone: The junction departs from the called germline gene at one end, perhaps through a read error. V and J are TRBV5-1 and TRBJ1-2, with D unclear. The CDR3 consists of 15 residues. The germline V gene encodes CDR1 SGHRS and CDR2 YFSETQ. CDR3 sequence: CASTLGFGPNYGYTF. Here the CDR3 DNA reads TGCGCCAGCACCTTGGGATTTGGCCCTAACTATGGCTACACCTTC.

The gene calls are TRBV27 and TRBJ2-7; the D gene is possibly TRBD2 (5 bases). Germline V lookup: CDR1 MNHEY, CDR2 SMNVEV (reference sequence). The V end was cut by 3 bases, the J end by 0 bases, with 18 bases between. The CDR3 is 17 amino acids. CDR3 region: CASSFSASHEFSYEQYF. The CDR3 DNA follows: TGTGCCAGCAGTTTTTCGGCTAGCCATGAGTTCTCCTACGAGCAGTACTTC.

The CDR3 reads CASSGPQGLDGEAFF. The CDR3 nucleotides are TGTGCCAGCAGCGGACCACAGGGTCTCGACGGTGAAGCTTTCTTT. The chain recombines TRBV13 with TRBJ1-1; a possible D gene is TRBD1 (6 bases). The CDR3 is 15 amino acids. Between the trimmed V and J ends, which lost 5 bases and 7 bases, there was a span of 20 bases. Germline V gene data show CDR1 as PRHDT and CDR2 as FYEKMQ (reference sequence). The full variable domain, completed using reference TRBV13 and TRBJ1-1, is AAGVIQSPRHLIKEKRETATLKCYPIPRHDTVYWYQQGPGQDPQFLISFYEKMQSDKGSIPDRFSAQQFSDYHSELNMSSLELGDSALYFCASSGPQGLDGEAFFGQGTRLTVV.

This clone was counted a single time. V is TRBV30 and J is TRBJ1-6, with D perhaps TRBD1 (5 bases). The CDR3 has 15 amino acids. CDR1 is GTSNPN and CDR2 is SVGIG in the germline V gene (reference sequence). Between the trimmed V and J ends, which lost 0 bases and 7 bases, there was a span of 13 bases. The CDR3 sequence: CAWSVPGRDNSPLHF. In nucleotides, the CDR3 is TGTGCCTGGAGTGTACCGGGTAGGGACAATTCACCCCTCCACTTT.

The chain employs TRBV29-1 and TRBJ2-1; 7 nucleotides match TRBD2. CDR3 length: 13 residues. Losses at the gene ends were 6 bases for V and 10 bases for J; bases not matched to a gene: 12. Germline assignment: CDR1 SQVTM and CDR2 ANQGSEA. The DNA for the CDR3 is TGCAGCGTCGTTCCGACTAGCCAGTTGGAGCAGTTCTTC. Protein sequence: CSVVPTSQLEQFF.